This record covers a single TCR beta chain. Antigen specificity is unknown. Each TCR beta cDNA library carried unique molecular identifiers. Out of 1 to 10 million T cells, 450,000 to 600,000 cDNA molecules were generated. Each CDR3 protein gets one entry after TCRdb re-called the PCR reads with MiXCR. The sample lists roughly 410,000 distinct CDR3 sequences; 30% to 45% were seen once. The data were obtained in a study of post-analysis software for immune sequencing data. In the study overall: Some patients lacked subtype; others had relapsing-remitting, secondary progressive or progressive-relapsing disease. Study-level findings and limits: Significantly lower normalized Chao1 diversity was seen in multiple sclerosis patients than in controls. Compared with controls, patients had more of roughly five TRBV segments, including TRBV5-6, TRBV5-1 and TRBV20-1. F measure clustering grouped samples strongly by preparation batch.

J was trimmed by 6 bases and V by 0 bases; bases with no gene match: 10. The CDR3 totals 18 residues. Germline CDR1 is SGHDT and CDR2 is YYEEEE. Sequencing was performed on blood. The clonotype comes from a girl between 10 and 17 years old with multiple sclerosis. The V call is TRBV5-6, the J call TRBJ2-5; 14 positions match TRBD2. The DNA of the CDR3 is TGTGCCAGCAGCTTGGAGGGACTAGCGGGAGACGCAAAGAAGACCCAGTACTTC. It specifies CASSLEGLAGDAKKTQYF.